Listed here are 8 T cell receptor beta chains from one sample, sequenced in a study of blood T cells in healthy people across ages. A second roughly 6 to 11 cycle PCR used barcoded and J-beta primers. In TCRdb, the 5' RACE reads were re-called with MiXCR into one record per CDR3 protein. The table has more than 900,000 distinct CDR3 sequences, 20% to 25% seen once; the top ten hold less than 0.75%. These data were also filed under a second study, of T cells of mothers and their children.

Sequencing was carried out using blood. These receptors came from a girl aged 2 to 10 in good health.

This clonotype appeared a few times. In DNA form, the CDR3 reads TGTGCCAGCAGCCCACCGGGACGGAATCCATCAAAAAACATTCAGTACTTC. Encoded protein: CASSPPGRNPSKNIQYF. The rearrangement joins TRBV5-6 to TRBJ2-4; perhaps D is TRBD1 or TRBD2 (5 bases each). Looked up from germline, CDR1 is SGHDT and CDR2 is YYEEEE. The CDR3 totals 17 residues. Trimming removed 4 bases at V and 4 bases at J, with 21 bases between.

In nucleotides, the CDR3 is TGTGCCAGCAGCTTGGGACAGGGAGAGGACAATGAGCAGTTCTTC. It yields the protein CASSLGQGEDNEQFF. The gene calls are TRBV11-3 and TRBJ2-5; 9 bases match TRBD1. TRBJ2-1 explains the end of the DNA better; the J call may be wrong. There are 15 residues in the CDR3. CDR1 is SGHNT and CDR2 is YENEEA in the germline V gene.

This clonotype was found a few times. The chain employs TRBV6-2 or TRBV6-3 and TRBJ2-7; 8 bases are a match to TRBD1. The V segment lost 6 bases and the J segment 4 bases; nucleotides outside the gene matches: 5. The CDR3 is 13 amino acids. The germline V gene encodes CDR1 MNHEY and CDR2 SVGEGT. The CDR3 reads CASRLRGLYEQYF. DNA of the CDR3: TGTGCCAGCAGACTCAGGGGGCTGTACGAGCAGTACTTC.

The chain links TRBV7-9 to TRBJ2-7; tentatively, D is TRBD2 (5 bases). Germline V gene lookup returns CDR1 SEHNR and CDR2 FQNEAQ (reference sequence). The CDR3 has 14 amino acids. The V end was cut by 5 bases, the J end by 4 bases, with 15 bases between. The CDR3 spells CASSPTRGLYEQYF. In DNA form, the CDR3 reads TGTGCCAGCAGCCCCACTCGCGGGTTATACGAGCAGTACTTC.

This clonotype turned up a few times. A junction boundary mismatches the germline segment, possibly from a read error. Here the CDR3 reads CASSPTSGRFGEQFF. The CDR3 region has the DNA TGCGCCAGCAGCCCGACTAGCGGGAGGTTTGGTGAGCAGTTCTTC. The chain combines TRBV7-3 with TRBJ2-5; TRBD2 matches at 13 bases. With the DNA end fitting TRBJ2-1 better, the J assignment may be wrong. Per germline, CDR1 SGHTA and CDR2 FQGTGA. The CDR3 is made up of 15 amino acids.

This clonotype has more than one count but fewer than ten. V and J are TRBV3-1 and TRBJ2-3; D is uncertain. The CDR3 is 15 amino acids. V lost 6 bases to trimming and J lost 5 bases, with 18 bases between them. Germline CDR1 and CDR2: LGHDT and YNNKEL (reference sequence). The CDR3 region is CASRLRDFPVDTQYF. In DNA form, the CDR3 reads TGTGCCAGCAGACTGAGAGACTTTCCAGTAGATACGCAGTATTTT.

With respect to this clonotype: At one end the junction does not follow the germline gene, possibly because of a read error. V usage is TRBV5-1 and J usage is TRBJ2-5, with 9 bases identical to TRBD1. Per germline, CDR1 SGHRS and CDR2 YFSETQ. The CDR3 runs to 13 residues. The CDR3 coding sequence is TGCGCCAGCAGCTGGGACAGGGAGGGCGAGCAGTGCTTC. Residues: CASSWDREGEQCF.

This clonotype was counted only a few times. V usage is TRBV6-1 and J usage is TRBJ2-1; tentative D call: TRBD2 (6 bases). There are 16 residues in the CDR3. CDR1 is MNHNS and CDR2 is SASEGT in the germline V gene. The germline V and J ends were trimmed by 1 base and 7 bases, with 17 bases remaining between them. The CDR3 is CASSEDSGLAWNEQFF. The CDR3 DNA is TGTGCCAGCAGTGAAGATTCAGGGCTAGCGTGGAATGAGCAGTTCTTC.